The clone carrying this TCR beta chain was observed a few times. As yet, its antigen is unknown. There are 13 residues in the CDR3. Germline V lookup: CDR1 MNHNS, CDR2 SASEGT. V was shortened by 7 bases and J by 6 bases, with 12 bases between the two germline ends. The sample belongs to a study of T cells in Graves' hyperthyroidism and ophthalmopathy. The definition of stable Graves' hyperthyroidism was no ophthalmopathy progression within 18 months. Each diagnosis was grounded in clinical symptoms, serum thyroxine and TRAb, thyroid ultrasound, and orbital computed tomography. PBMCs stemmed from over 7.5 ml fresh peripheral blood. Study-wide results and caveats: Most thyroid clonotypes expanded above 0.001 were also detected in blood.

TCR beta CDR3 region amplification was performed from RNA transcripts. The HTBI primer set drove a first-round RT-PCR of the TCR CDR3. TCRdb reprocessed the multiplex PCR reads via MiXCR and lists one record per CDR3 protein. The data show around 800,000 distinct CDR3 sequences, 35% to 45% seen once. The J gene is TRBJ1-4, the V gene TRBV6-1; D remains ambiguous. Sequenced input: blood. The source is a man younger than 30 with Graves' hyperthyroidism. The CDR3, as DNA: TGTGCCAGCAAGGTTCCAGGAGATGAAAAACTGTTTTTT. Its translation is CASKVPGDEKLFF.